These 26 T cell receptor beta chains originate from one sample sequenced in a study of cytomegalovirus exposure and HLA in healthy donors. PCR used 60 Vbeta primers and 13 Jbeta primers. Using immunoSEQ multiplex PCR, the repertoire was profiled, and TCRdb retains in-frame clones only, with some absent. This sample's table has roughly 60,000 clones. Sequenced sample: PBMCs. These receptors originate from a male donor in good health and CMV-seronegative.

The J gene is TRBJ2-1, the V gene TRBV7-2; 9 bases match TRBD2. The germline CDR1 and CDR2 sequences are SGHTA and FQGNSA. The CDR3 is 14 residues long. Unmatched junction bases numbered 7, after V lost 8 bases and J lost 5 bases. CDR3 sequence (DNA): TGTGCCAGCGGTTCTAGCGGGGCCGACAATGAGCAGTTCTTC. This codes for CASGSSGADNEQFF. Complete variable domain (other parts from reference TRBV7-2 and TRBJ2-1): GAGVSQSPSNKVTEKGKDVELRCDPISGHTALYWYRQSLGQGLEFLIYFQGNSAPDKSGLPSDRFSAERTGGSVSTLTIQRTQQEDSAVYLCASGSSGADNEQFFGPGTRLTVL.

The genes are TRBV19 and TRBJ2-3; D gene uncertain. This CDR3 is 14 amino acids long. V shed 11 bases and J shed 4 bases, with 19 bases lying between them. Germline values: CDR1 LNHDA, CDR2 SQIVND (reference sequence). The CDR3, as DNA: TGTGCCTGTGGTCGGCGCACTCGGGCAGATACGCAGTATTTT. Amino acids: CACGRRTRADTQYF.

V gene TRBV6-5 combines with J gene TRBJ2-7; D is possibly TRBD1 (7 bases). This CDR3 region has 15 residues. The germline V gene encodes CDR1 MNHEY and CDR2 SVGAGI. V was shortened by 4 bases and J by 2 bases, with 15 bases between the two germline ends. CDR3 region: CASSSLGGGAYEQYF. The CDR3 DNA is TGTGCCAGCAGTTCTCTAGGAGGGGGCGCCTACGAGCAGTACTTC.

The chain uses TRBV28 and TRBJ2-2, with D perhaps TRBD2 (6 bases). The CDR3 contains 14 residues. CDR1 is MDHEN and CDR2 is SYDVKM in the germline V gene. Between the trimmed V and J ends, which lost 7 bases and 6 bases, there was a span of 15 bases. Here the CDR3 reads CASISMTRAGELFF. For the CDR3, the DNA is TGTGCCAGCATTTCAATGACTAGGGCCGGGGAGCTGTTTTTT. The full variable domain, rest sourced from reference TRBV28 and TRBJ2-2, is DVKVTQSSRYLVKRTGEKVFLECVQDMDHENMFWYRQDPGLGLRLIYFSYDVKMKEKGDIPEGYSVSREKKERFSLILESASTNQTSMYLCASISMTRAGELFFGEGSRLTVL.

The V and J genes are TRBV4-1 and TRBJ2-5, with D unresolved. Germline values: CDR1 MGHRA, CDR2 YSYEKL. This CDR3 contains 15 residues. V lost 4 bases and J lost 4, with 16 bases in between. CDR3 sequence reads: CASSRPGPLGETQYF. As DNA, the CDR3 is TGCGCCAGCAGCCGGCCGGGTCCACTGGGAGAGACCCAGTACTTC.

The chain has TRBV9 and TRBJ2-1, with 7 nucleotides matching TRBD2. CDR1 is SGDLS and CDR2 is YYNGEE in the germline V gene. The V and J ends lost 6 bases and 7 bases, in that order; junction bases with no gene match: 13. The CDR3 is made up of 15 amino acids. The CDR3 bases are TGTGCCAGCACCCGGGGCGGGAGAAATGGAAATGAGCAGTTCTTC. Amino acid sequence: CASTRGGRNGNEQFF. Using reference TRBV9 and TRBJ2-1 for the parts outside the CDR3, the full variable domain is DSGVTQTPKHLITATGQRVTLRCSPRSGDLSVYWYQQSLDQGLQFLIQYYNGEERAKGNILERFSAQQFPDLHSELNLSSLELGDSALYFCASTRGGRNGNEQFFGPGTRLTVL.

V usage is TRBV4-2 and J usage is TRBJ2-3; 7 bases match TRBD2. The germline V gene encodes CDR1 LGHNA and CDR2 YNFKEQ. The junction had 7 bases not matched to a gene; V was cut back by 5 bases and J by 5 bases. CDR3 size: 14 residues. CDR3 in DNA: TGTGCCAGCAGCAAAGCTAGCGGCCTAGATACGCAGTATTTT. This encodes CASSKASGLDTQYF.

The chain has TRBV5-6 and TRBJ2-7; 11 bases match TRBD2. V shed 4 bases, J shed 3 bases, and the junction held 6 bases outside the gene matches. In germline, CDR1 is SGHDT, CDR2 YYEEEE. The CDR3 has 15 residues. This CDR3 is CASSGGTSGYYEQYF. CDR3 nucleotides: TGTGCCAGCAGCGGGGGGACTAGCGGCTACTACGAGCAGTACTTC.

This chain joins TRBV11-2 and TRBJ1-2, with 9 bases identical to TRBD1. Germline CDR1 and CDR2: SGHAT and FQNNGV. The CDR3 consists of 15 residues. V lost 4 bases, J lost 8 bases, and 11 bases stayed unmatched. CDR3: CASSSTRTGGQGYTF. For the CDR3, the DNA is TGTGCCAGCAGCTCGACCCGCACAGGGGGCCAGGGCTACACCTTC.

The chain links TRBV4-1 to TRBJ2-1; TRBD2 matches 7 bases. This CDR3 is built from 16 residues. The trim removed 0 bases at V and 4 bases at J, leaving 6 bases unmatched. From germline, CDR1 is MGHRA and CDR2 YSYEKL. CDR3 in amino acids: CASSQDSSGIYNEQFF. DNA for the CDR3: TGCGCCAGCAGCCAAGATTCCAGCGGGATTTACAATGAGCAGTTCTTC.

The genes are TRBV7-9 and TRBJ2-3, with 7 bases identical to TRBD2. The germline V gene encodes CDR1 SEHNR and CDR2 FQNEAQ (reference sequence). Unmatched junction bases numbered 6, after V lost 8 bases and J lost 4 bases. This CDR3 is 13 amino acids long. The CDR3: CASLGGNADTQYF. DNA of the CDR3: TGTGCCAGCCTGGGGGGGAACGCAGATACGCAGTATTTT.

The chain recombines TRBV30 with TRBJ2-3; the D is unclear. V was shortened by 3 bases and J by 5 bases, with 9 bases between the two germline ends. The V gene's germline CDR1 is GTSNPN and CDR2 SVGIG (reference sequence). The CDR3 runs 12 residues. CDR3 loop: CAWRYTEDTQYF. The CDR3 DNA reads as TGTGCCTGGAGATACACAGAAGATACGCAGTATTTT. Using reference TRBV30 and TRBJ2-3 for the parts outside the CDR3, the full variable domain is SQTIHQWPATLVQPVGSPLSLECTVEGTSNPNLYWYRQAAGRGLQLLFYSVGIGQISSEVPQNLSASRPQDRQFILSSKKLLLSDSGFYLCAWRYTEDTQYFGPGTRLTVL.

The chain combines TRBV5-6 with TRBJ2-1, with 7 bases identical to TRBD1. Per germline, CDR1 SGHDT and CDR2 YYEEEE. V lost 3 bases to trimming and J lost 3 bases; unmatched junction nucleotides: 9. This CDR3 spans 16 amino acids. The CDR3 bases are TGTGCCAGCAGCTCAATGACCGGGACAGACTACAATGAGCAGTTCTTC. Protein sequence: CASSSMTGTDYNEQFF. Variable domain in full (rest from reference TRBV5-6 and TRBJ2-1): DAGVTQSPTHLIKTRGQQVTLRCSPKSGHDTVSWYQQALGQGPQFIFQYYEEEERQRGNFPDRFSGHQFPNYSSELNVNALLLGDSALYLCASSSMTGTDYNEQFFGPGTRLTVL.

This chain connects TRBV19 to TRBJ2-5; TRBD2 is a possible D gene (6 bases). The DNA end lines up better with TRBJ2-7; the J call may be wrong. The CDR3 covers 13 residues. CDR1 is LNHDA, CDR2 SQIVND, per germline (reference sequence). The CDR3 protein is CASSTGLSNEQYF. The CDR3 DNA is TGTGCCAGTAGTACGGGACTTTCCAACGAGCAGTACTTC.

The chain joins TRBV7-9 to TRBJ2-2; TRBD2 is a possible D gene (6 bases). The CDR3 loop spans 16 amino acids. Germline V gene sequence: CDR1 SEHNR, CDR2 FQNEAQ (reference sequence). Trimming removed 4 bases from V and 9 bases from J, with 21 bases in between. CDR3 DNA sequence: TGTGCCAGCAGCTCCTCGGCGGGGCGTATGATAAGGGAGCTGTTTTTT. This gives the protein CASSSSAGRMIRELFF.

The chain combines TRBV7-9 with TRBJ1-4; 7 bases agree with TRBD1. The CDR3 has 14 amino acids. Germline V gene lookup returns CDR1 SEHNR and CDR2 FQNEAQ (reference sequence). The J segment lost 7 bases and the V segment lost 5 bases, leaving 7 bases of the junction unmatched. The CDR3 loop is CASSPDRVGEKLFF. Written as DNA, the CDR3 is TGTGCCAGCAGCCCCGACAGGGTTGGTGAAAAACTGTTTTTT.

V gene TRBV4-3 combines with J gene TRBJ2-7; 11 bases align to TRBD1. Trimming removed 0 bases from V and 5 bases from J; junction bases left unmatched: 6. Germline V gives CDR1 LGHNA, CDR2 YSLEER. This CDR3 is built from 16 residues. This CDR3 reads CASSQDLRDRGNEQYF. Here the CDR3 DNA reads TGCGCCAGCAGCCAAGATCTGCGGGACAGGGGGAACGAGCAGTACTTC.

The gene calls are TRBV29-1 and TRBJ2-5; D not resolved. The CDR3 consists of 12 residues. V dropped 5 bases and J dropped 3 bases, with 10 bases sitting between them. Germline V gives CDR1 SQVTM, CDR2 ANQGSEA. The CDR3 DNA is TGCAGCGTTCTCCACAGAGAAGAGACCCAGTACTTC. Amino acids: CSVLHREETQYF.

This chain uses TRBV19 with TRBJ1-1; perhaps TRBD1 as D (6 bases). This CDR3 contains 16 residues. The V gene lost 4 bases and the J gene lost 3 bases, with 18 bases spanning the gap. Per the germline V gene, CDR1 is LNHDA and CDR2 is SQIVND (reference sequence). CDR3 in amino acids: CASSTLPGQRDTEAFF. Written as DNA, the CDR3 is TGTGCCAGTAGTACCCTACCGGGACAACGCGACACTGAAGCTTTCTTT.

CDR3 residues: CASSLGLGSSEQYF. Here the CDR3 DNA reads TGTGCCAGCAGCTTAGGACTAGGCTCTTCCGAGCAGTACTTC. The chain uses TRBV7-8 and TRBJ2-7; the D gene is possibly TRBD2 (6 bases). V gave up 1 base and J gave up 6 bases, with 13 bases separating them. CDR1 is SGHVS and CDR2 is FQNEAQ in the germline V gene. This CDR3 is 14 amino acids long.

For this clone: One junction end disagrees with the germline gene, perhaps due to a read error. The chain combines TRBV19 with TRBJ2-1, with D hard to call. Germline V gives CDR1 LNHDA, CDR2 SQIVND (reference sequence). This CDR3 is 15 amino acids long. The CDR3 DNA follows: TGTGCCAGTACCCCGGGTGGTAGCTCCGACAATGAGCAGTTCTTC. Its protein is CASTPGGSSDNEQFF.

A note on this clone: Germline and junction disagree at one end, which may indicate a read error. V usage is TRBV10-3 and J usage is TRBJ1-6, with D hard to call. CDR1 is ENHRY, CDR2 SYGVKD, per germline. The CDR3 covers 15 residues. The CDR3 is CAIRGLEEDNSPLHF. CDR3 DNA: TGTGCCATCAGGGGTCTAGAGGAGGATAATTCACCCCTACACTTT.

The gene calls are TRBV18 and TRBJ2-7, with 8 bases identical to TRBD1. The CDR3 is 13 amino acids. CDR1 KGHSH and CDR2 LQKENI come from the germline V gene. The ends lost 5 bases at V and 6 bases at J; junction bases unmatched: 6. CDR3 nucleotide sequence: TGTGCCAGCTCATCGGGACAGGATGGCGAGCAGTACTTC. The encoded protein is CASSSGQDGEQYF.

V gene TRBV7-3 combines with J gene TRBJ2-7; D is undetermined. Germline CDR1 is SGHTA and CDR2 is FQGTGA. The CDR3 sequence is 9 residues long. Trimming cost V 5 bases and J 10 bases, with 6 bases left between them. CDR3 region: CASSGPQYF. The CDR3 coding sequence is TGTGCCAGCAGCGGCCCTCAGTACTTC.

This chain joins TRBV30 and TRBJ1-2, with no clear D. The CDR3 has 13 amino acids. Germline lookup yields CDR1 GTSNPN and CDR2 SVGIG (reference sequence). V dropped 8 bases and J dropped 4 bases, with 17 bases sitting between them. The CDR3 DNA sequence: TGTGCCCACGGTGGCAGACTCGTCTATGGCTACACCTTC. Translation: CAHGGRLVYGYTF. Variable domain in full (rest from reference TRBV30 and TRBJ1-2): SQTIHQWPATLVQPVGSPLSLECTVEGTSNPNLYWYRQAAGRGLQLLFYSVGIGQISSEVPQNLSASRPQDRQFILSSKKLLLSDSGFYLCAHGGRLVYGYTFGSGTRLTVV.

The chain carries TRBV28 and TRBJ2-1; D possibly corresponds to TRBD2 (7 bases). Germline CDR1 is MDHEN and CDR2 is SYDVKM. The CDR3 is made up of 16 amino acids. V shed 6 bases and J shed 7 bases, with 22 bases lying between them. CDR3 in DNA: TGTGCCAGCAGAGGAGGGGGGGCTGGGGGGTTAAATGAGCAGTTCTTC. Amino acids: CASRGGGAGGLNEQFF.